The T cell receptor beta chain under discussion was sequenced for a study of T cells in Graves' hyperthyroidism and ophthalmopathy. Broader study findings: With a median lead of approximately 6.4 months before onset, the model predicted ophthalmopathy.

Comment on this clonotype: The antigen is not known.

Amplification of TCR beta CDR3 regions was performed using RNA transcripts as template. The HTBI primer set drove a first-round RT-PCR of the TCR CDR3. TCRdb re-analysed the multiplex PCR reads in MiXCR, keeping a single row per CDR3 protein. The table has 450,000 to 550,000 distinct CDR3 sequences, around 24% seen once. Roughly 10 ml of fresh peripheral blood supplied the PBMCs. Germline assignment: CDR1 SGHAT and CDR2 FQNNGV. This CDR3 is 18 amino acids long. With 4 bases clipped from V and 4 bases from J, the junction kept 10 bases outside the gene matches. This chain connects TRBV11-2 to TRBJ2-5; 15 bases agree with TRBD2. This sequence originates from a woman aged 25-40 years with Graves' ophthalmopathy. The sequenced sample was blood. CDR3 sequence reads: CASSSGLAGGNLGETQYF. CDR3 DNA sequence: TGTGCCAGCAGCTCGGGACTAGCGGGAGGAAACCTAGGAGAGACCCAGTACTTC.